This TCR beta chain was recorded in a study of blood T cell repertoires in COVID-19. Overall study context: Sources were T cells, B-cell-depleted T cells, or PBMCs; the material itself was cDNA or gDNA.

Germline CDR1 reads LNHDA; CDR2 reads SQIVND (reference sequence). Trimming removed 5 bases at V and 2 bases at J, with 10 bases between. The CDR3 is made up of 14 amino acids. Profiled with immunoSEQ multiplex PCR; TCRdb holds only in-frame clones, not every one. Of 65,000 to 95,000 clones in the sample, about 90% were seen once. The sequencing input was peripheral blood. The TCR originated in a man between 45 and 60 years old with active COVID-19. The chain links TRBV19 to TRBJ1-5; D not resolved. In DNA, the CDR3 is TGTGCCAGTAGTGCTTCCGGGGGCAATCAGCCCCAGCATTTT. It is translated as CASSASGGNQPQHF.